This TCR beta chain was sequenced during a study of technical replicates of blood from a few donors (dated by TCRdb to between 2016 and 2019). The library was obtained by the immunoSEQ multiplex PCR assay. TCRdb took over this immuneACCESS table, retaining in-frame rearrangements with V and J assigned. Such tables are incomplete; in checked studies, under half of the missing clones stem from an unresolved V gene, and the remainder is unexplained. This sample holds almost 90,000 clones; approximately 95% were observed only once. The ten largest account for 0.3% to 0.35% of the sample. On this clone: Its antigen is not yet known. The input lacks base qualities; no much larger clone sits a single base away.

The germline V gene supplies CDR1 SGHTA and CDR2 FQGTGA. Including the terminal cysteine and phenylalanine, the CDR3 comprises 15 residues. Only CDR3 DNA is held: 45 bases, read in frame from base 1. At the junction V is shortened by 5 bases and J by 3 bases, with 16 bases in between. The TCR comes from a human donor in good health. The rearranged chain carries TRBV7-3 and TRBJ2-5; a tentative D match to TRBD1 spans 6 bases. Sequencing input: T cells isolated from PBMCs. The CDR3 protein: CASSPTGRGEETQYF. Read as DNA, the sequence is TGTGCCAGCAGCCCCACAGGGCGAGGGGAAGAGACCCAGTACTTC.